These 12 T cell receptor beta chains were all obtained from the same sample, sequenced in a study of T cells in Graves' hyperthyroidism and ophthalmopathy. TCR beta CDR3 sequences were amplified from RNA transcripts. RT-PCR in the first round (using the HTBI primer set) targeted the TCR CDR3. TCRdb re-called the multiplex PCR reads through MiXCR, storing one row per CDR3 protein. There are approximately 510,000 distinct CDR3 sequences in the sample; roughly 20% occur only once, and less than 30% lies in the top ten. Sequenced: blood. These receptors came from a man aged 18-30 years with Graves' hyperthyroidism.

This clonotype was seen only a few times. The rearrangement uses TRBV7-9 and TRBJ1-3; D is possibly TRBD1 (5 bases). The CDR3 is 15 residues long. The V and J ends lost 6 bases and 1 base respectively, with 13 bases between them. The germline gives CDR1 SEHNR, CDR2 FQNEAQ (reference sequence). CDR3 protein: CASRPGGESGNTIYF. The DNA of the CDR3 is TGTGCCAGCAGGCCCGGGGGGGAGTCTGGAAACACCATATATTTT.

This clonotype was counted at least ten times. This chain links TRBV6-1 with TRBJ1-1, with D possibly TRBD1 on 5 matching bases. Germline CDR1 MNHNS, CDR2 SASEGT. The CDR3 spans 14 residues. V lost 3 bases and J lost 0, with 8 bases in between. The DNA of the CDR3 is TGTGCCAGCAGTGAGACAGCGATGAACACTGAAGCTTTCTTT. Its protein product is CASSETAMNTEAFF.

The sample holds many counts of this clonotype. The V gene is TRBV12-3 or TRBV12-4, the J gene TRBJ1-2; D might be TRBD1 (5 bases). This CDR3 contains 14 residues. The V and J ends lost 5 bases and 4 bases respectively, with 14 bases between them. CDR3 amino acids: CASSLQTAIYGYTF. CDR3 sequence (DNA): TGTGCCAGCAGTCTACAGACAGCGATCTATGGCTACACCTTC.

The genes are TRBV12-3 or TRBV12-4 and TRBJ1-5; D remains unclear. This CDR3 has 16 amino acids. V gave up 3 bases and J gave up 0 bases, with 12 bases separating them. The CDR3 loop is CASSFRPLNSNQPQHF. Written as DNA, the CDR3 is TGTGCCAGCAGTTTTCGGCCACTTAATAGCAATCAGCCCCAGCATTTT.

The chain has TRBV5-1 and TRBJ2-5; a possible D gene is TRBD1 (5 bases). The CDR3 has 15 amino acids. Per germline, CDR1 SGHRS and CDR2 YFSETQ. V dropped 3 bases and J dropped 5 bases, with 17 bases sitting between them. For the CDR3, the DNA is TGCGCCAGCAGCTCTCAGGGTACCGAGTCGGAGACCCAGTACTTC. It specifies CASSSQGTESETQYF.

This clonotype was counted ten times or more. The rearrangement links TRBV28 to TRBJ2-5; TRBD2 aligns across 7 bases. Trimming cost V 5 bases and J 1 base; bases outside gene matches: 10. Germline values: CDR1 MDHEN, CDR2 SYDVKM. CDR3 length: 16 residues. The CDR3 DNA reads TGTGCCAGCAGTCACACCGGGACTACCTTCCAAGAGACCCAGTACTTC. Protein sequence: CASSHTGTTFQETQYF. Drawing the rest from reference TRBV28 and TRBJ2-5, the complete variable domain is DVKVTQSSRYLVKRTGEKVFLECVQDMDHENMFWYRQDPGLGLRLIYFSYDVKMKEKGDIPEGYSVSREKKERFSLILESASTNQTSMYLCASSHTGTTFQETQYFGPGTRLLVL.

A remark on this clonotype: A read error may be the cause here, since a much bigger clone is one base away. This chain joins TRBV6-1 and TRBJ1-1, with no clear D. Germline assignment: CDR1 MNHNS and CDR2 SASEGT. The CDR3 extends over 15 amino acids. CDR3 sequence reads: CASSEGRHKNTEVFF. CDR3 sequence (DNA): TGTGCCAGCAGTGAAGGGCGCCATAAGAACACTGAAGTTTTCTTT.

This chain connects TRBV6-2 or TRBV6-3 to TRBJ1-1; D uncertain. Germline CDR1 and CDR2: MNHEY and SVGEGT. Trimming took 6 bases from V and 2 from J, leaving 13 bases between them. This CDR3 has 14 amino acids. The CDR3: CASSPGRSNTEAFF. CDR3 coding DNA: TGTGCCAGCAGCCCCGGGCGAAGCAACACTGAAGCTTTCTTT.

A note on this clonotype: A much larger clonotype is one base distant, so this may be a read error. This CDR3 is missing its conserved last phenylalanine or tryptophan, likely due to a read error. This CDR3 is CAPGRVWDEQYL. The CDR3 DNA follows: TGTGCCCCCGGGCGCGTGTGGGACGAGCAGTACCTC. V is TRBV3-1 and J is TRBJ2-7; D is unresolved. The CDR3 contains 12 residues. With 11 bases removed from V and 5 bases from J, the gap between germline ends came to 16 bases. Germline assignment: CDR1 LGHDT and CDR2 YNNKEL (reference sequence).

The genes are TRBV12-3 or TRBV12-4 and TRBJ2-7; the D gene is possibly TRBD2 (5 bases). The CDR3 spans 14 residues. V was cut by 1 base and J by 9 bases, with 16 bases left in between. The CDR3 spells CASSLGPPGGGQYF. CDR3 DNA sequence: TGTGCCAGCAGTTTAGGGCCTCCGGGCGGAGGGCAGTACTTC.

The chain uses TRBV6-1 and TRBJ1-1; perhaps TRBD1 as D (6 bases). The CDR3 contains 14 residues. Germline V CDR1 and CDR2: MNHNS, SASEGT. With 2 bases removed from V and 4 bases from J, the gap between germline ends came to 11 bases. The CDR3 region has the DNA TGTGCCAGCAGTGAACAGGGGTGGGTCACTGAAGCTTTCTTT. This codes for CASSEQGWVTEAFF.

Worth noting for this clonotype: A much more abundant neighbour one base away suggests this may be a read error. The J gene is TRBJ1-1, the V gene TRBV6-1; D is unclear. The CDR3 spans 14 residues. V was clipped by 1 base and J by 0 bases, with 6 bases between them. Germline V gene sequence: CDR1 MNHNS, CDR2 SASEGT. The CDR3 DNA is TGTGCCAGCAGTGAAGGGGCAGTGAACACTGAAGCTTTCTTT. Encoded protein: CASSEGAVNTEAFF.